The clone carrying this T cell receptor (beta chain) was found a few times. Its specificity is unknown. The entry originates in a study of Graves' ophthalmopathy and Graves' hyperthyroidism. Trimming took off 7 bases at V and 3 bases at J, with 16 bases between the two ends. This CDR3 contains 15 residues. CDR1 and CDR2 from the germline V gene are LNHDA and SQIVND (reference sequence). RNA served as the template for amplifying TCR beta CDR3 regions. RT-PCR was first run with HTBI primers, then multiplex PCR in a second round. One entry per CDR3 protein, called by TCRdb with MiXCR from the multiplex PCR reads. The sample has 200,000 to 300,000 distinct CDR3 sequences; around 45% are singletons. Study conclusions and caveats: Most expanded clonotypes in thyroid above 0.001 frequency also showed up in blood.

The sequenced material came from peripheral blood. This receptor was taken from an adult man with Graves' ophthalmopathy. This rearrangement joins TRBV19 to TRBJ1-5, with D hard to call. The CDR3 spells CASTTRRGNNQPQHF. The CDR3 DNA sequence: TGTGCCAGTACCACAAGACGGGGTAACAATCAGCCCCAGCATTTT.